This T cell receptor (beta chain) is drawn from a study of blood T cells in healthy people across ages. This clonotype was observed a few times. Trimming took off 6 bases at V and 2 bases at J, with 13 bases between the two ends. CDR1 and CDR2 (germline): MNHEY, SVGEGT. CDR3 length equals 14 residues. A second PCR, run for about 7 to 11 cycles, used a sample-barcoded 5' primer plus a J-beta primer mix. Each of the cDNA molecules was tagged by a template-switch adaptor with 12 random nucleotides. TCRdb re-called the 5' RACE reads with MiXCR, one entry per CDR3 protein. The sample records more than 900,000 distinct CDR3 sequences, about 23% being singletons. This sample also belongs to another study, concerning T cells of mothers and their children. That paper adds: Every mother supplied over 8 million TCR beta CDR3 reads and every child about 3 million.

The sequence came from a girl aged 2 to 9 in good health. The chain combines TRBV6-2 or TRBV6-3 with TRBJ2-5; D is undetermined. The specimen sequenced was blood. Here the CDR3 DNA reads TGTGCCAGCAGCTACCCCGGGTCACAAGAGACCCAGTACTTC. Its protein is CASSYPGSQETQYF.